This TCR beta chain was captured by sequencing in a study of T cell repertoires in cytomegalovirus infection. Overall study context: Public TCR beta signatures were indicative of both CMV infection and a matching HLA type. Findings and caveats of the study: Cumulated frequencies of public TCR beta families served to identify carriers of CMV plus the relevant HLA.

CDR1 DFQATT and CDR2 SNEGSKA come from the germline V gene (reference sequence). This CDR3 comprises 14 residues. V lost 5 bases and J 7 bases, leaving 18 bases between the germline ends. On this clonotype: Antigen unknown.

TCRdb recomputed calls from the reads with MiXCR, one row per CDR3 protein. Of about 110,000 distinct CDR3 sequences in the sample, roughly 9.1% were seen once. The clonotype comes from a human donor in good health (CMV status not recorded). Some clones in this sample may be carry-over from other donors' samples. Sequencing was carried out using PBMCs, sequenced either directly or after in vitro stimulation (not recorded which). The chain uses TRBV20-1 and TRBJ1-5, with D possibly being TRBD1 (5 bases). CDR3 sequence: CSASTGGEAQPQHF. DNA for the CDR3: TGCAGTGCTTCTACTGGGGGGGAGGCGCAGCCCCAGCATTTT.